These 19 T cell receptor beta chains were sequenced from one sample in a study of regulatory T cells in long-lasting Graves disease. This sample's time point: newly diagnosed GD, antithyroid drugs for less than 3 months. PBMCs were the source of the RNA used for TCR sequencing. Relying on iRepertoire HTBI primers and Arm-PCR of CDR3 regions, the team built TCR beta libraries. MiXCR, applied by TCRdb to the multiplex PCR reads, yields one record per CDR3 protein. The sample carries over 450,000 distinct CDR3 sequences, around 13% recorded once. The same sample was also studied in work on T cells in Graves' hyperthyroidism and ophthalmopathy.

The sample in question was peripheral blood mononuclear cells (PBMCs), obtained at new diagnosis, from a patient treated with antithyroid drugs. Every receptor here comes from a woman in her thirties with Graves disease.

This chain uses TRBV28 with TRBJ2-3; D unclear. Germline V gene sequence: CDR1 MDHEN, CDR2 SYDVKM. The germline V and J ends were trimmed by 7 bases and 0 bases, with 5 bases remaining between them. The CDR3 totals 12 residues. Here the CDR3 reads CASISSTDTQYF. DNA of the CDR3: TGTGCCAGCATTAGTAGCACAGATACGCAGTATTTT.

The chain uses TRBV6-2 or TRBV6-3 and TRBJ2-5; TRBD1 matches 9 bases. With 5 bases clipped from V and 5 bases from J, the junction kept 18 bases outside the gene matches. The CDR3 spans 18 residues. The germline V gene encodes CDR1 MNHEY and CDR2 SVGEGT. CDR3 loop: CASSDIAGRQGVRETQYF. The CDR3 DNA reads as TGTGCCAGCAGTGATATAGCTGGAAGACAGGGGGTAAGGGAGACCCAGTACTTC.

This clonotype was found a few times. This sequence joins TRBV18 and TRBJ1-5; D uncertain. Per the germline V gene, CDR1 is KGHSH and CDR2 is LQKENI. There are 15 residues in the CDR3. Trimming removed 5 bases from V and 0 bases from J, with 11 bases in between. DNA for the CDR3: TGTGCCAGCTCAGCGGACCGGTATAGCAATCAGCCCCAGCATTTT. It translates to CASSADRYSNQPQHF.

As concerns this clonotype: Since no conserved phenylalanine or tryptophan closes the CDR3, a read error is the likely cause. The DNA is omitted, as the CDR3 cannot be located on it reliably, and the CDR3 follows TCRdb's listing. This chain uses TRBV3-2 with TRBJ1-5; TRBD1 is the table's D call, not checked against the DNA. TRBV3-2 is a pseudogene segment. Both ends counted, the CDR3 spans 17 residues. The CDR3 loop is CASSLYSGTGSNQPQHL.

This clonotype has a count of ten or more. The chain is built from TRBV27 and TRBJ2-7; 9 positions agree with TRBD2. V lost 0 bases and J lost 2; bases outside the gene matches: 8. The germline V gene has CDR1 MNHEY and CDR2 SMNVEV (reference sequence). This CDR3 is built from 17 residues. The CDR3 loop reads CASSLSIPGLAPYEQYF. The CDR3 DNA follows: TGTGCCAGCAGTTTATCGATTCCGGGACTAGCACCCTACGAGCAGTACTTC.

This clonotype showed up just once. The rearrangement uses TRBV11-2 and TRBJ1-1; TRBD1 matches 10 bases. Germline V gene data show CDR1 as SGHAT and CDR2 as FQNNGV. The CDR3 is made up of 19 amino acids. V gave up 4 bases and J gave up 4 bases; unmatched junction bases: 18. In DNA, the CDR3 is TGTGCCAGCAGCTCATTCCGGGACAGGGGCCACGCCGATGGCACTGAAGCTTTCTTT. It encodes CASSSFRDRGHADGTEAFF.

This clonotype was detected many times. The chain has TRBV7-9 and TRBJ2-7; 11 bases fit TRBD2. V was pared by 5 bases and J by 1 base, with 4 bases of the junction left unmatched. The CDR3 length is 15 residues. Germline V gene sequence: CDR1 SEHNR, CDR2 FQNEAQ (reference sequence). CDR3: CASSPTSGGSYEQYF. The CDR3 DNA reads TGTGCCAGCAGCCCAACTAGCGGGGGTTCCTACGAGCAGTACTTC.

There are many counts of this clonotype. The V call is TRBV20-1, the J call TRBJ1-6, with D perhaps matching TRBD1 (5 bases). The ends were cut back, 6 bases at V and 8 bases at J, with 17 bases in the middle. The CDR3 runs 14 residues. In germline, CDR1 is DFQATT, CDR2 SNEGSKA (reference sequence). CDR3 loop: CSAKGISRYSPLHF. Here the CDR3 DNA reads TGCAGTGCCAAGGGGATCTCGCGGTATTCACCCCTCCACTTT.

In its sample, this clonotype was seen a few times. The chain links TRBV5-1 to TRBJ2-5, with 8 bases aligning to TRBD2. The CDR3 totals 15 residues. Germline V CDR1 and CDR2: SGHRS, YFSETQ. The V gene end was trimmed by 0 bases and the J gene end by 6 bases; junction bases not matched to a gene: 7. CDR3 sequence (DNA): TGCGCCAGCAGCTTGGTGGCGGGAGGTCCTAAGACCCAGTACTTC. It translates to CASSLVAGGPKTQYF.

This clonotype showed up just a few times. No conserved phenylalanine or tryptophan ends this CDR3, so it is likely a read error. The V gene is TRBV10-3, the J gene TRBJ2-3; the match to TRBD1 covers 7 bases. Germline V gene sequence: CDR1 ENHRY, CDR2 SYGVKD. The CDR3 runs 13 residues. After removal of 11 bases from V and 1 base from J, the junction contained 6 bases not matched to a gene. The CDR3 sequence is CAAATGGTDTQYL. CDR3 nucleotides: TGTGCCGCCGCTACAGGGGGCACAGATACGCAGTATCTT.

This clonotype was found many times. The chain carries TRBV6-5 and TRBJ2-1, with 10 bases identical to TRBD2. V was pared by 4 bases and J by 8 bases, with 11 bases of the junction left unmatched. This CDR3 is 16 amino acids long. Germline V gene lookup returns CDR1 MNHEY and CDR2 SVGAGI. The CDR3: CASSSTGLAGVDEQFF. The DNA for the CDR3 is TGTGCCAGCAGTTCCACCGGGCTAGCGGGAGTCGATGAGCAGTTCTTC.

This clonotype was observed many times. The genes are TRBV7-9 and TRBJ2-6; TRBD1 is a possible D gene (5 bases). Germline CDR1 reads SEHNR; CDR2 reads FQNEAQ (reference sequence). The CDR3 runs to 18 residues. The V end lost 1 base, the J end lost 4 bases, and 17 bases lay between the germline ends. CDR3 residues: CASSLGGPGRVGANVLTF. DNA of the CDR3: TGTGCCAGCAGCTTAGGAGGCCCTGGCAGGGTAGGGGCCAACGTCCTGACTTTC.

This clonotype turned up a few times. The junction differs from germline at one of its ends, possibly a read error. The chain employs TRBV11-1 and TRBJ2-5, with a tentative D call TRBD1 (6 bases). Germline assignment: CDR1 SGHAT and CDR2 FQDESV (reference sequence). The CDR3 is made up of 14 amino acids. As DNA, the CDR3 is TGCGCCAGCAGCCAACCGGACAGCGAAGAGACCCAGTACTTC. This translates into CASSQPDSEETQYF. Full variable domain (rest looked up from reference TRBV11-1 and TRBJ2-5): EAEVAQSPRYKITEKSQAVAFWCDPISGHATLYWYRQILGQGPELLVQFQDESVVDDSQLPKDRFSAERLKGVDSTLKIQPAELGDSAMYLCASSQPDSEETQYFGPGTRLLVL.

The chain has TRBV6-1 and TRBJ1-5; no reliable D call. The length of the CDR3 is 13 residues. The V gene's germline CDR1 is MNHNS and CDR2 SASEGT. Deletions cut 1 base from V and 7 bases from J, with 8 bases between. The CDR3 protein is CASSEERGQPQHF. The CDR3 DNA reads TGTGCCAGCAGTGAAGAACGCGGGCAGCCCCAGCATTTT.

This clonotype was counted at least ten times. The rearrangement uses TRBV4-2 and TRBJ2-5, with a tentative D call TRBD2 (5 bases). V was pared by 4 bases and J by 1 base, with 13 bases between. The CDR3 spans 15 residues. The germline CDR1 and CDR2 sequences are LGHNA and YNFKEQ. The CDR3 DNA is TGTGCCAGCAGCCCCCAGCAGCGGATCCAAGAGACCCAGTACTTC. It yields the protein CASSPQQRIQETQYF.

The V gene is TRBV30, the J gene TRBJ2-1, with TRBD1 matching over 8 bases. This CDR3 has 18 amino acids. V dropped 0 bases and J dropped 3; count of bases not matched to a gene: 13. Germline V gene sequence: CDR1 GTSNPN, CDR2 SVGIG (reference sequence). For the CDR3, the DNA is TGTGCCTGGAGTGTACAAATAAGGCCTGACAGGGGCTACAATGAGCAGTTCTTC. Amino acids: CAWSVQIRPDRGYNEQFF.

The chain recombines TRBV7-9 with TRBJ2-5; the match to TRBD2 covers 11 bases. CDR1 is SEHNR and CDR2 is FQNEAQ in the germline V gene (reference sequence). The CDR3 totals 16 residues. The trim removed 11 bases at V and 0 bases at J, leaving 11 bases unmatched. Written as DNA, the CDR3 is TGTGCCGTTAGGGCAGGGACTAGCGGATACCAAGAGACCCAGTACTTC. Amino acid sequence: CAVRAGTSGYQETQYF.

This clonotype occurred many times. The chain uses TRBV7-2 and TRBJ1-1; 7 nucleotides agree with TRBD1. The J segment lost 4 bases and the V segment lost 4 bases, leaving 6 bases of the junction unmatched. The V gene's germline CDR1 is SGHTA and CDR2 FQGNSA. The CDR3 is 14 amino acids. The CDR3 reads CASSWMTGSTEAFF. The CDR3 DNA reads as TGTGCCAGCAGCTGGATGACAGGGTCCACTGAAGCTTTCTTT.

This rearrangement joins TRBV5-5 to TRBJ1-5, with 8 bases fitting TRBD1. This CDR3 spans 15 amino acids. Trimming took 0 bases from V and 5 from J; bases not matched to a gene: 4. Germline loops: CDR1 SGHKS, CDR2 YYEKEE (reference sequence). The CDR3 is CASSLGGTGYQPQHF. CDR3 coding DNA: TGTGCCAGCAGCTTGGGTGGGACAGGTTATCAGCCCCAGCATTTT.